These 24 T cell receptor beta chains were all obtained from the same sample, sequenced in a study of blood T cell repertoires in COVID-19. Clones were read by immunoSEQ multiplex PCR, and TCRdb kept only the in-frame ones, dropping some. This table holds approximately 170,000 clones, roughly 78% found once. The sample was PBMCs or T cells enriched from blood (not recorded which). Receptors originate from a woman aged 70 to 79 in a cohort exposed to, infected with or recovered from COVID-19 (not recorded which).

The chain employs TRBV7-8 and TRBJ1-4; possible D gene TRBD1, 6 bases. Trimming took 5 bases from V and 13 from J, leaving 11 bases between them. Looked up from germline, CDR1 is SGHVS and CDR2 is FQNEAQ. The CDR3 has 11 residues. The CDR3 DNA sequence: TGTGCCAGCAGCAATCGAGGGGGACTGTTTTTT. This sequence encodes CASSNRGGLFF.

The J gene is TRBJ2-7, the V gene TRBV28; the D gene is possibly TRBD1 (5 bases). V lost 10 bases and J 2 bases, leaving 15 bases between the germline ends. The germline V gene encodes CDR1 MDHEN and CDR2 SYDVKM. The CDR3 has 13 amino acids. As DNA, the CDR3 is TGTGCCACCATACCTTCAGGGACCTACGAGCAGTACTTC. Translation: CATIPSGTYEQYF.

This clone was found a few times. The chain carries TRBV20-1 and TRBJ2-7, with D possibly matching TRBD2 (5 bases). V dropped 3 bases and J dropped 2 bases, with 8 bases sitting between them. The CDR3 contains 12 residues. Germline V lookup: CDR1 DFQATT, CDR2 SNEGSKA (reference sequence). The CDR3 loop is CSASQRAYEQYF. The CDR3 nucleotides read TGCAGTGCTAGTCAGAGGGCCTACGAGCAGTACTTC.

The CDR3 region has the DNA TGTGCCAGCGAGGCTAGCGGGAGACCCCGAGTTCGGACCGGGGAGCTGTTTTTT. Encoded protein: CASEASGRPRVRTGELFF. The chain links TRBV7-2 to TRBJ2-2, with 10 bases identical to TRBD2. With V trimmed by 8 bases and J by 5 bases, 17 bases remained unmatched. The germline CDR1 and CDR2 sequences are SGHTA and FQGNSA. The CDR3 extends over 18 amino acids.

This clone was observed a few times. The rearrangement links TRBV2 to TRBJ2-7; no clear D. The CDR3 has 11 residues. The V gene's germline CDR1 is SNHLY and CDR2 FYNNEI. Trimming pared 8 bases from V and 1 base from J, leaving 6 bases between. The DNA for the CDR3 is TGTGCCAGCGTCAGGTCCTACGAGCAGTACTTC. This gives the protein CASVRSYEQYF. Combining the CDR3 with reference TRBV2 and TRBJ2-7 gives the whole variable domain EPEVTQTPSHQVTQMGQEVILRCVPISNHLYFYWYRQILGQKVEFLVSFYNNEISEKSEIFDDQFSVERPDGSNFTLKIRSTKLEDSAMYFCASVRSYEQYFGPGTRLTVT.

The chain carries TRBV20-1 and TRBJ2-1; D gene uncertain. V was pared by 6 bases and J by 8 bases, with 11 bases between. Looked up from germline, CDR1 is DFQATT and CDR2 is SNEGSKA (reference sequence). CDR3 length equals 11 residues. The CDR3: CSAGFGDEQFF. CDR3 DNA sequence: TGCAGTGCGGGCTTTGGTGATGAGCAGTTCTTC.

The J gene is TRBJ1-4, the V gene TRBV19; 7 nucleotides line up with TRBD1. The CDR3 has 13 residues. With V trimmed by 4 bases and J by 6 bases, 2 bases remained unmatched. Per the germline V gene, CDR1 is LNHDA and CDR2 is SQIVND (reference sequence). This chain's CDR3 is CASSTTGDEKLFF. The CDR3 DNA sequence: TGTGCCAGTAGTACCACAGGGGATGAAAAACTGTTTTTT.

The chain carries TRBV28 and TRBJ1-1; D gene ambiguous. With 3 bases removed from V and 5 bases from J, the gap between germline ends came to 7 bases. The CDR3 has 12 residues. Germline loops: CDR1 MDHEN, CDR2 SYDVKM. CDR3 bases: TGTGCCAGCAGTTTTGGAGGAACTGAAGCTTTCTTT. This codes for CASSFGGTEAFF.

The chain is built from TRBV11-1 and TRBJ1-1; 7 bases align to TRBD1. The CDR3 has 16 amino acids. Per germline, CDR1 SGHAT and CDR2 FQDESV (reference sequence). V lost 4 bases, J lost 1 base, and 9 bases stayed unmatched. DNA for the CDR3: TGTGCCAGCAGCTCGGGAAGGGGGCTAGGGAACACTGAAGCTTTCTTT. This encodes CASSSGRGLGNTEAFF.

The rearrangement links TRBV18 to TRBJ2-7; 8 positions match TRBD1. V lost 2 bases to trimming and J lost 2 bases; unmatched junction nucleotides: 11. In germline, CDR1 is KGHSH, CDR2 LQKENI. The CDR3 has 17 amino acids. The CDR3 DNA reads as TGTGCCAGCTCACCAGCGGAAGCCATGGGACAGGCCTACGAGCAGTACTTC. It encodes CASSPAEAMGQAYEQYF.

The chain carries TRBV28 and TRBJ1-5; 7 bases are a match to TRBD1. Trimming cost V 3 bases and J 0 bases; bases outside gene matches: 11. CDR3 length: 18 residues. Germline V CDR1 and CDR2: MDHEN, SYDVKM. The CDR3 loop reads CASSFGGRGMASNQPQHF. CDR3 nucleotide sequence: TGTGCCAGCAGTTTTGGGGGCAGGGGGATGGCTAGCAATCAGCCCCAGCATTTT.

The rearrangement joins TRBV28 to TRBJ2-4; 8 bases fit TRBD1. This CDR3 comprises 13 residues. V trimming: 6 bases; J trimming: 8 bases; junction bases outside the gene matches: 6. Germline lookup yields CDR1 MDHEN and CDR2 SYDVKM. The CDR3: CASRWTGSHIQYF. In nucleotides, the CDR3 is TGTGCCAGCAGATGGACAGGGAGTCACATTCAGTACTTC. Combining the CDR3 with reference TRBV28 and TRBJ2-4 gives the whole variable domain DVKVTQSSRYLVKRTGEKVFLECVQDMDHENMFWYRQDPGLGLRLIYFSYDVKMKEKGDIPEGYSVSREKKERFSLILESASTNQTSMYLCASRWTGSHIQYFGAGTRLSVL.

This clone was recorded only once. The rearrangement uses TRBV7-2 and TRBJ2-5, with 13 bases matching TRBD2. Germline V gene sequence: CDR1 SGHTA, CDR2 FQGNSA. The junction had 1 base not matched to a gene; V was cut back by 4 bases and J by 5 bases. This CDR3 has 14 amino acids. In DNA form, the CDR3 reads TGTGCCAGCAGCTCGGGACTAGCGGGGGAGACCCAGTACTTC. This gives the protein CASSSGLAGETQYF.

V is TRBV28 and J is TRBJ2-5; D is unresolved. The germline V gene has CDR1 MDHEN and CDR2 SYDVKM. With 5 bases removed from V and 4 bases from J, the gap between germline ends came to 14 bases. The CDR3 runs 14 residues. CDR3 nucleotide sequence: TGTGCCAGCAGTCCAACTCATGGCGGAGAGACCCAGTACTTC. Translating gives CASSPTHGGETQYF.

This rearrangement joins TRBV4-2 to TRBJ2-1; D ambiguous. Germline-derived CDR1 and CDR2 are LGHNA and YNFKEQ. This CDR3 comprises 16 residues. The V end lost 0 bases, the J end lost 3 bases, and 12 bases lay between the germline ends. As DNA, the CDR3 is TGTGCCAGCAGCCAAGAAGGAGCCTCCTTCTACAATGAGCAGTTCTTC. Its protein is CASSQEGASFYNEQFF.

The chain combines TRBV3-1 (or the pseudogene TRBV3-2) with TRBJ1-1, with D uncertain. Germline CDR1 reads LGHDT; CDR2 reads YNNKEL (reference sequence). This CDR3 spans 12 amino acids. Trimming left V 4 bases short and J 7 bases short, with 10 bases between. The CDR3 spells CASSLLRDEAFF. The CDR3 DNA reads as TGTGCCAGCAGCCTCCTGAGGGATGAAGCTTTCTTT.

CDR3 coding DNA: TGTGCCAGCAGTTTCCGACTAGGACTTGAGCAGTTCTTC. Amino acid sequence: CASSFRLGLEQFF. The chain combines TRBV12-3 or TRBV12-4 with TRBJ2-1; weak D call: TRBD2 (6 bases). Deletions cut 3 bases from V and 9 bases from J, with 12 bases between. CDR3 length equals 13 residues.

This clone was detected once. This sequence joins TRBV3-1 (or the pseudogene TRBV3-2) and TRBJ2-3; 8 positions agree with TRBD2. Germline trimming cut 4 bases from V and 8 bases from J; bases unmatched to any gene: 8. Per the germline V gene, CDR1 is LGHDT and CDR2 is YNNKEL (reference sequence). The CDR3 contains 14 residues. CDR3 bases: TGTGCCAGCAGCCGATCGGGGGGGGACATTACGCAGTATTTT. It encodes CASSRSGGDITQYF.

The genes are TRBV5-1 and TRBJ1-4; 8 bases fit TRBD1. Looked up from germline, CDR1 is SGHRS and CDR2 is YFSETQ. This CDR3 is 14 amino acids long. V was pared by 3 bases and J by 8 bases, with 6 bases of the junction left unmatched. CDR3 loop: CASSSTGEGEKLFF. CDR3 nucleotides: TGCGCCAGCAGCTCGACAGGGGAGGGCGAAAAACTGTTTTTT.

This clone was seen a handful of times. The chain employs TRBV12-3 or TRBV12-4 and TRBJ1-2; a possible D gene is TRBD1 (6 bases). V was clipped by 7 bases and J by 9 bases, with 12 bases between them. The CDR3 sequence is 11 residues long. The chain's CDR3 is CASTLDSRYTF. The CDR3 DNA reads TGTGCCAGCACCCTGGACAGTCGCTACACCTTC.

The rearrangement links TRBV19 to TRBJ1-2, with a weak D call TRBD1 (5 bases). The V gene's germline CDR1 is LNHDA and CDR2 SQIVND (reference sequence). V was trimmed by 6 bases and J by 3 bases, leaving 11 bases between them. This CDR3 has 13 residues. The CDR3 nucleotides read TGTGCCAGTAGGGACACTGGTGACTATGGCTACACCTTC. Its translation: CASRDTGDYGYTF.

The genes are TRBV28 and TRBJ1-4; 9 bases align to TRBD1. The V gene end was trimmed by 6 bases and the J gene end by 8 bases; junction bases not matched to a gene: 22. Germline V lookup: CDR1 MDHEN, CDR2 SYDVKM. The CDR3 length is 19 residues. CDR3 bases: TGTGCCAGCAGCCTTACCCTTCCCTCGACAGGGGGAGTACGCGAAAAACTGTTTTTT. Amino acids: CASSLTLPSTGGVREKLFF.

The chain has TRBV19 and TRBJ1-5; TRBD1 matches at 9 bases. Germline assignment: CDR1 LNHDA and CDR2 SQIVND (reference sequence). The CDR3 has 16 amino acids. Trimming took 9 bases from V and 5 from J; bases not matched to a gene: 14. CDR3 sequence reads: CASKGTGRGSDQPQHF. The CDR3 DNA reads TGTGCCAGCAAGGGGACAGGGAGGGGGTCCGATCAGCCCCAGCATTTT.

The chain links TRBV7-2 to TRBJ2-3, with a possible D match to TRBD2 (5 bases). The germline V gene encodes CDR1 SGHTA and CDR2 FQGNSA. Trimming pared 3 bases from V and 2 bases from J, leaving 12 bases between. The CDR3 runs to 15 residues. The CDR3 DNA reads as TGTGCCAGCAGCTTTCGGACTCATAACACAGATACGCAGTATTTT. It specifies CASSFRTHNTDTQYF.